These T cell receptor beta chains were read from a single sample in a study of T-cell reconstitution after alpha-beta-depleted transplantation in children. Using its own MiXCR run on the PCR reads, TCRdb lists one record per CDR3 protein. The table records 490,000 or so distinct CDR3 sequences, under 12% of them present only once. This material consisted of PBMCs, taken before TCRalphabeta/CD19-depleted stem cell transplant. The source is a child aged 2 to 9 with inherited bone marrow failure, due to receive a stem cell transplant. CDR3s include the opening cysteine and the closing phenylalanine or tryptophan. D genes are given only for firm matches. Clone size, where shown, is once, few, many, or a class for clones that have expanded.

v_gene,abundance,j_gene,d_gene,CDR3nt,CDR3aa
TRBV28,.,TRBJ2-7,.,TGTGCCAGCAGTTTTCTACGTTTAGGGGTGAGCTCCTACGAGCAGTACTTC,CASSFLRLGVSSYEQYF
TRBV29-1,many,TRBJ2-3,TRBD2,TGCAGCTCTAGACTAGCGGGTATAACAGATACGCAGTATTTT,CSSRLAGITDTQYF
TRBV20-1,few,TRBJ1-2,TRBD1,TGCAGTGCTGGAGACAGGGGGCGCGGCTACACCTTC,CSAGDRGRGYTF
TRBV5-5,many,TRBJ1-5,TRBD1,TGTGCCAGCAGTTTGCGGACAGGAGGTCCCAATCAGCCCCAGCATTTT,CASSLRTGGPNQPQHF
TRBV15,many,TRBJ2-1,.,TGTGCCACCAGCAGATATGGACAACTTCCACACAATGAGCAGTTCTTC,CATSRYGQLPHNEQFF
TRBV5-5,few,TRBJ2-2,TRBD2,TGTGCCAGCAGCGTAAGGACTAGTACCACCGGGGAGCTGTTTTTT,CASSVRTSTTGELFF
TRBV6-5,many,TRBJ1-6,TRBD1,TGTGCCAGCAGTTATTGGACAGGGGGAGCTAATTCACCCCTCCACTTT,CASSYWTGGANSPLHF
TRBV4-2,.,TRBJ2-1,.,TGTGCCAGCAGCCAAGAGTGGACAAACCTCAATGAGCAGTTCTTC,CASSQEWTNLNEQFF
TRBV4-3,many,TRBJ2-5,.,TGCGCCAGCAGCCAAGCAAGAGGAGACCAAGAGACCCAGTACTTC,CASSQARGDQETQYF
TRBV28,many,TRBJ2-6,.,TGTGCCAGCAGTTTAGCGGGGACGTCTGGGGCCAACGTCCTGACTTTC,CASSLAGTSGANVLTF
TRBV5-1,.,TRBJ1-4,TRBD1,TGCGCCAGCAGCTCGGACAGGAGAGCAACTAATGAAAAACTGTTTTTT,CASSSDRRATNEKLFF
TRBV7-9,many,TRBJ2-2,.,TGTGCCAGCAGCGTAGGGTTCGCGGGGCGCAGAGCCGGGGAGCTGTTTTTT,CASSVGFAGRRAGELFF
TRBV30,.,TRBJ1-5,.,TGTGCCTGGTCAACAGGGTTCGGCAATCAGCCCCAGCATTTT,CAWSTGFGNQPQHF
TRBV4-3,many,TRBJ2-7,.,TGCGCCAGCAGCCTCGGACAGCACTCCTACGAGCAGTACTTC,CASSLGQHSYEQYF
TRBV4-3,many,TRBJ2-7,.,TGCGCCAGCAGCCAAGATCTGGGCAGCTACGAGCAGTACTTC,CASSQDLGSYEQYF
TRBV6-5,many,TRBJ2-7,.,TGTGCCAGCAGTTACTTGGACAGTAATTCCTACGAGCAGTACTTC,CASSYLDSNSYEQYF
TRBV11-2,many,TRBJ2-3,TRBD2,TGTGCCAGCAGCCCGGCCGGGACTATCTTTAGCACAGATACGCAGTATTTT,CASSPAGTIFSTDTQYF
TRBV29-1,few,TRBJ1-4,.,TGCAGCGTTGAAGAGAGGGGGGAGGGGCGAAAACTGTTTTTT,CSVEERGEGRKLFF
TRBV6-2/TRBV6-3,many,TRBJ2-7,.,TGTGCCAGCAGTTCCCACGGCGGGCCGGTCTACGAGCAGTACTTC,CASSSHGGPVYEQYF
TRBV27,many,TRBJ2-5,.,TGTGCCAGCAGTATCCTATCCAGGGGAGGTGAAGAGACCCAGTACTTC,CASSILSRGGEETQYF
TRBV4-3,.,TRBJ2-5,TRBD2,TGCGCCAGCAGCCAAGAACCTAGCGGCCAAGAGACCCAGTACTTC,CASSQEPSGQETQYF
TRBV14,many,TRBJ2-1,TRBD2,TGTGCCAGCAGCCTTTTGGGGGGGAATGAGCAGTTCTTC,CASSLLGGNEQFF
TRBV6-1,many,TRBJ2-2,.,TGTGCCAGCAGTCGGACATCTCCCCCATTGGGCGGGGAGCTGTTTTTT,CASSRTSPPLGGELFF
TRBV29-1,many,TRBJ2-7,.,TGCAGCGTAGGGCCTTACTCCTACGAGCAGTACTTC,CSVGPYSYEQYF
TRBV20-1,few,TRBJ2-3,TRBD2,TGCAGTGCCACCCACCTCCTTGGGAGCGGGACCTCAGGGACAGATACGCAGTATTTT,CSATHLLGSGTSGTDTQYF
TRBV27,few,TRBJ2-7,.,TGTGCCAGCAGCTCAACAGCGTCCTACGAGCAGTACTTC,CASSSTASYEQYF
TRBV18,.,TRBJ2-3,.,TGTGCCAGCTCACCGGCGTATATAGATACGCAGTATTTT,CASSPAYIDTQYF
TRBV7-2,few,TRBJ2-7,TRBD2,TGTGCCAGCAGCCTCCGAGCGGGAGATTACTCCTACGAGCAGTACTTC,CASSLRAGDYSYEQYF
TRBV7-9,many,TRBJ2-5,.,TGTGCCAGCAGCTACCCGGGACCCCAAGAGACCCAGTACTTC,CASSYPGPQETQYF
TRBV30,.,TRBJ2-7,TRBD2,TGTGCCTGGAGGCTAGCGGGATCTAACTACGAGCAGTACTTC,CAWRLAGSNYEQYF
TRBV5-1,many,TRBJ2-2,.,TGCGCCAGCAGCTTGGTAGCGGTCGACACCGGGGAGCTGTTTTTT,CASSLVAVDTGELFF
TRBV11-3,many,TRBJ2-3,.,TGTGCCAGCAGCTTAAGGATTTCTAGCACAGATACGCAGTATTTT,CASSLRISSTDTQYF
TRBV7-2,many,TRBJ2-5,.,TGTGCCAGCAGCTTAACTCTTTACCAAGAGACCCAGTACTTC,CASSLTLYQETQYF
TRBV6-5,few,TRBJ2-7,TRBD1,TGTGCCAGCAGTTACAGGGGACAGACCTACGAGCAGTACTTC,CASSYRGQTYEQYF
TRBV29-1,many,TRBJ1-1,.,TGCAGCGTTGAAGGTTTCGGGGGACGCGAAGGCACTGAAGCTTTCTTT,CSVEGFGGREGTEAFF
TRBV15,many,TRBJ1-5,.,TGTGCCACCAGCAGCTTACAGGACACCCCCAATCAGCCCCAGCATTTT,CATSSLQDTPNQPQHF
TRBV27,many,TRBJ2-7,.,TGTGCCAGCGGCTCGGGGCAGGGTTTCCACGAGCAGTACTTC,CASGSGQGFHEQYF
TRBV12-3/TRBV12-4,many,TRBJ2-3,.,TGTGCCAGCAGTTTCCGGGCTTACACACATCTCACAGATACGCAGTATTTT,CASSFRAYTHLTDTQYF
TRBV12-3/TRBV12-4,many,TRBJ2-7,.,TGTGCCAGCAGTTTTTCGGGCTGGTTCCACGAGCAGTACTTC,CASSFSGWFHEQYF
TRBV30,many,TRBJ1-1,.,TGTGCCGGCAGCCCAGCCAACACTGAAGCTTTCTTT,CAGSPANTEAFF
TRBV24-1,.,TRBJ2-3,.,TGTGCCACCGGTTGGCCAGATACGCAGTATTTT,CATGWPDTQYF
TRBV6-6,.,TRBJ1-4,.,TGTGCCAGCAGTTTAGACGTCGAAAAACTGTTTTTT,CASSLDVEKLFF
TRBV6-2/TRBV6-3,.,TRBJ2-7,TRBD2,TGTGCCAGCAGTGACGACCCGGGACTAGCGGGGGCCTACGAGCAGTACTTC,CASSDDPGLAGAYEQYF
TRBV3-1,many,TRBJ2-1,.,TGTGCCAGCAGCCGGAGGGCGGGAATCGATGAGCAGTTCTTC,CASSRRAGIDEQFF
TRBV6-1,many,TRBJ2-2,TRBD1,TGTGCCAGCAGTAAGAACAGGGGGAAGGGTACCGGGGAGCTGTTTTTT,CASSKNRGKGTGELFF
TRBV30,.,TRBJ1-1,.,TGTGCCTGGAGCGTGGTCGGGAACACTGAAGCTTTCTTT,CAWSVVGNTEAFF
TRBV24-1,many,TRBJ2-3,.,TGTGCCACCAGTGACCCCCTCGTAGGGGATACGCAGTATTTT,CATSDPLVGDTQYF
TRBV12-3/TRBV12-4,.,TRBJ1-1,.,TGTGCCAGCAGTTCAGGGTTTGCGAACACTGAAACTTTCTTT,CASSSGFANTETFF
TRBV7-2,few,TRBJ2-3,.,TGTGCCAGCAGCCTTCTGGGGGCGAGAGATACGCAGTATTTT,CASSLLGARDTQYF